This TCR beta chain emerged from a study of OX40 agonist ivuxolimab in advanced cancers. Method: immunoSEQ multiplex PCR; TCRdb's copy keeps in-frame clones and lacks some. The table records tens of thousands of clones, approximately 83% of them present only once. The germline V gene has CDR1 KGHSH and CDR2 LQKENI. Trimming took 5 bases from V and 5 from J, leaving 15 bases between them. The CDR3 extends over 15 amino acids. The source material was CD4+ or CD8+ T cells sorted from blood, sampled in a trial of the OX40 agonist ivuxolimab. This sequence originates from an adult with an advanced solid tumor such as melanoma, head and neck, liver or kidney cancer. This chain uses TRBV18 with TRBJ1-4; D not certain. This chain's CDR3 is CASSSRFEGNEKLFF. The CDR3 DNA sequence: TGTGCCAGCTCATCCCGCTTTGAGGGCAATGAAAAACTGTTTTTT.